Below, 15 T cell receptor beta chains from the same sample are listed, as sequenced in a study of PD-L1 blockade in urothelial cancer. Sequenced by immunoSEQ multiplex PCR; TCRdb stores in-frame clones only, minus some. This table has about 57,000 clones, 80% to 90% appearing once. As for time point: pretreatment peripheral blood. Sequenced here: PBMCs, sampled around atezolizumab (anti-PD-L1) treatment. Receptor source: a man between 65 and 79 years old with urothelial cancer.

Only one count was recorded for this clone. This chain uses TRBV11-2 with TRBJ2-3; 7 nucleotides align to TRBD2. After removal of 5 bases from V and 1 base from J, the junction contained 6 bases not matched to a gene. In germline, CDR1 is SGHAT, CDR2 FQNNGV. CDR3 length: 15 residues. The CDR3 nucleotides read TGTGCCAGCAGCCCCGTAGCGGGCCGCACAGATACGCAGTATTTT. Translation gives CASSPVAGRTDTQYF.

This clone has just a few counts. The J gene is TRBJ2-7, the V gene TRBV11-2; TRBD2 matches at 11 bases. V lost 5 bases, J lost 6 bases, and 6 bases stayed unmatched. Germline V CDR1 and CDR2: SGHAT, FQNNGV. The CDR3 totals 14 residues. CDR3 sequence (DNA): TGTGCCAGCAGCCAACTAGCGGGGGAGCCCGAGCAGTACTTC. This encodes CASSQLAGEPEQYF.

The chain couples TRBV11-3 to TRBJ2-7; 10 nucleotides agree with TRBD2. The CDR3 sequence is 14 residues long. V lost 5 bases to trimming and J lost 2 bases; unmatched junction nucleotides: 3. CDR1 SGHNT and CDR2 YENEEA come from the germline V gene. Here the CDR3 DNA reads TGTGCCAGCAGCCTTGGGACTAGCGCCTACGAGCAGTACTTC. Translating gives CASSLGTSAYEQYF. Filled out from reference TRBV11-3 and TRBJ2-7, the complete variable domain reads EAGVVQSPRYKIIEKKQPVAFWCNPISGHNTLYWYLQNLGQGPELLIRYENEEAVDDSQLPKDRFSAERLKGVDSTLKIQPAELGDSAVYLCASSLGTSAYEQYFGPGTRLTVT.

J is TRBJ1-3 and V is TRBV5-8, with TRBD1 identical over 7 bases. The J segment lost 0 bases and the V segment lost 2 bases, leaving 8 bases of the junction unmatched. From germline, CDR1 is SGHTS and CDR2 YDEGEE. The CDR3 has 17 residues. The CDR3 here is CASSLRDRTFSGNTIYF. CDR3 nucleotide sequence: TGTGCCAGCAGCTTACGGGACAGAACCTTCTCTGGAAACACCATATATTTT.

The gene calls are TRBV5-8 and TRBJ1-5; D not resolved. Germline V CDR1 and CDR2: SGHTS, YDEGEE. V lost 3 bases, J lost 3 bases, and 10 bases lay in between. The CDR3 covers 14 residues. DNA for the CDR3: TGTGCCAGCAGCTCAACACAGTACAATCAGCCCCAGCATTTT. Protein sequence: CASSSTQYNQPQHF.

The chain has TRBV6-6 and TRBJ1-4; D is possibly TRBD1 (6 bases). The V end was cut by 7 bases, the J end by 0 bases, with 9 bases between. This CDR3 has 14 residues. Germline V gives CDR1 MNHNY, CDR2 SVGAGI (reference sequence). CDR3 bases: TGTGCCAGCAAGGACAGTGCAACTAATGAAAAACTGTTTTTT. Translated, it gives CASKDSATNEKLFF.

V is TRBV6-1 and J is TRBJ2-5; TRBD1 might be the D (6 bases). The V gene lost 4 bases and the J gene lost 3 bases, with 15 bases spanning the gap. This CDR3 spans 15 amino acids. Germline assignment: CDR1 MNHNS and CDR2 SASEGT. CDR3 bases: TGTGCCAGCAGTGCCTTGGGGGCGGGTGAAGAGACCCAGTACTTC. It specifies CASSALGAGEETQYF.

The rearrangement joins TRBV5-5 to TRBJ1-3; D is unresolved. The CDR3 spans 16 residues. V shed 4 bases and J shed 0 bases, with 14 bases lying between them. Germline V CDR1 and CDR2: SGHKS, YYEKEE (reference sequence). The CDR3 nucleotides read TGTGCCAGCAGCCGCAGCCCCGGGAGCTCTGGAAACACCATATATTTT. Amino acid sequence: CASSRSPGSSGNTIYF.

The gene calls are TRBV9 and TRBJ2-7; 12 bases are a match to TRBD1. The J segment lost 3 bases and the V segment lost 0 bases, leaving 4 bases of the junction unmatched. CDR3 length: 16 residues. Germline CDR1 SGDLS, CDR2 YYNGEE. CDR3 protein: CASSVVGQGAHYEQYF. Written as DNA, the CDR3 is TGTGCCAGCAGCGTAGTGGGACAGGGGGCACACTACGAGCAGTACTTC.

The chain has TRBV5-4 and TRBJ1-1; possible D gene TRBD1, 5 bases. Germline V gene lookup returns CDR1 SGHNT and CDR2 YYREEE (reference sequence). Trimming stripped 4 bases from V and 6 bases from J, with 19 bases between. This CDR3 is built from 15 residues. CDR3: CASSIPRGGGAEAFF. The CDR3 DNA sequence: TGTGCCAGCAGCATCCCCCGGGGGGGAGGGGCTGAAGCTTTCTTT.

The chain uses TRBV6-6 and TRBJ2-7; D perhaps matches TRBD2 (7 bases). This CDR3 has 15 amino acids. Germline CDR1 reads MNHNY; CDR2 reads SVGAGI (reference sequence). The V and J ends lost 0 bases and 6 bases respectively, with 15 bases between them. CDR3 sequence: CASSYSRPGEGEQYF. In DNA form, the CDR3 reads TGTGCCAGCAGTTACTCGCGGCCAGGGGAGGGCGAGCAGTACTTC.

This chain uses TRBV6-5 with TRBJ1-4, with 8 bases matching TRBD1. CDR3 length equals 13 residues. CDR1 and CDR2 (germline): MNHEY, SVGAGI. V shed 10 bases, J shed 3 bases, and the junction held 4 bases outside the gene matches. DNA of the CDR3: TGTGCCACCTCACAGGGGGCTAATGAAAAACTGTTTTTT. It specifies CATSQGANEKLFF.

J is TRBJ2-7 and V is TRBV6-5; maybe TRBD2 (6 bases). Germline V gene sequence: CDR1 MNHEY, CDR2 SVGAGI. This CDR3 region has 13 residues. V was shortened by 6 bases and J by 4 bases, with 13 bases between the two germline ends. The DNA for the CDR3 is TGTGCCAGCAGCCCGGAGGGGTTGTACGAGCAGTACTTC. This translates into CASSPEGLYEQYF.

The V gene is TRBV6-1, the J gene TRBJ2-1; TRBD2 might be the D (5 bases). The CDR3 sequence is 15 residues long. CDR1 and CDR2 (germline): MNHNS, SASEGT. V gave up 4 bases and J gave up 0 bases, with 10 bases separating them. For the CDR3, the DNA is TGTGCCAGCAGTGCTGACCGGGGCTCCTACAATGAGCAGTTCTTC. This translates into CASSADRGSYNEQFF.

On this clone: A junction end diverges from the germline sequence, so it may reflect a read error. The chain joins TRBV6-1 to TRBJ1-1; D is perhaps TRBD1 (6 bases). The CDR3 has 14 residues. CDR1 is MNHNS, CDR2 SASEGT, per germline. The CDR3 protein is CVSSPVSGDTEAFF. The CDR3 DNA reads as TGTGTCAGCAGTCCTGTATCAGGGGACACTGAAGCTTTCTTT.